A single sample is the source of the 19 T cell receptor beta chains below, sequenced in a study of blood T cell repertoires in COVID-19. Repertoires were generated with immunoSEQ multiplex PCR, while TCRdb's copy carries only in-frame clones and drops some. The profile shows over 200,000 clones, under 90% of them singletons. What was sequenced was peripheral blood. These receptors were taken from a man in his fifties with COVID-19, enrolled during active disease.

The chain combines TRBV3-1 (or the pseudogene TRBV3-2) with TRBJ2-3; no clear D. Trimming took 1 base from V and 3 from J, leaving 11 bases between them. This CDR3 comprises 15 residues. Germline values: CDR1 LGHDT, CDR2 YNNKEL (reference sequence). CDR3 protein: CASSQAVKSTDTQYF. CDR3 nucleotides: TGTGCCAGCAGCCAAGCGGTAAAATCTACAGATACGCAGTATTTT.

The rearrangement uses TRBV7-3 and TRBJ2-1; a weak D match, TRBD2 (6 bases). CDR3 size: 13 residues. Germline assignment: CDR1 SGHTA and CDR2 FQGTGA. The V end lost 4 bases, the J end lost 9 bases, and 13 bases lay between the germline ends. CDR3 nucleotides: TGTGCCAGCAGCTCAGTGCGGGGTGCTGAGCAGTTCTTC. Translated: CASSSVRGAEQFF.

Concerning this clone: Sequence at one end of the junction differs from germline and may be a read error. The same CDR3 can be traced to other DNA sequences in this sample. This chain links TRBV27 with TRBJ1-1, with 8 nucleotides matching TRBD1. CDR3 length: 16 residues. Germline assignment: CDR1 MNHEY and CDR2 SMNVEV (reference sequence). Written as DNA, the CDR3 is TGTGCCAGCAGTTTATTGGGGCAGGGGGCGAACACTGAAGCTTTTTTT. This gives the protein CASSLLGQGANTEAFF.

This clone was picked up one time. The CDR3 sequence: CAISDRTSGREDTQYF. CDR3 coding DNA: TGTGCCATCAGTGACAGGACTAGCGGGAGGGAAGATACGCAGTATTTT. V gene TRBV10-3 combines with J gene TRBJ2-3; TRBD2 aligns across 15 bases. V dropped 3 bases and J dropped 5; count of bases not matched to a gene: 3. The germline V gene has CDR1 ENHRY and CDR2 SYGVKD. The CDR3 is made up of 16 amino acids.

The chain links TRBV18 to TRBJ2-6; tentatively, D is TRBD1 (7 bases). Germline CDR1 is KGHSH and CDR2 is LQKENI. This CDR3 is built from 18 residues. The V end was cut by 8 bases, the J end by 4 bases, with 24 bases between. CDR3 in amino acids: CASTTRAPGGRGANVLTF. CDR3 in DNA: TGTGCCAGCACGACCCGGGCCCCAGGGGGGAGAGGGGCCAACGTCCTGACTTTC.

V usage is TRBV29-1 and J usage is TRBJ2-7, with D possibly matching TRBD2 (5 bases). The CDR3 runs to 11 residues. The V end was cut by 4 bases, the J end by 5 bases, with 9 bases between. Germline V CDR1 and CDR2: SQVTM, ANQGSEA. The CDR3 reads CSVVRGNEQYF. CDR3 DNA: TGCAGCGTTGTGCGAGGGAACGAGCAGTACTTC.

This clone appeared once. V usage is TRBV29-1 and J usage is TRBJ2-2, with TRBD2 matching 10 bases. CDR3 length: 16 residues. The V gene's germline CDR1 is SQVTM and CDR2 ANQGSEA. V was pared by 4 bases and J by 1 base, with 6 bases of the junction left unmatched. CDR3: CSVGGTSGENTGELFF. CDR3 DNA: TGCAGCGTTGGGGGAACTAGCGGGGAGAACACCGGGGAGCTGTTTTTT.

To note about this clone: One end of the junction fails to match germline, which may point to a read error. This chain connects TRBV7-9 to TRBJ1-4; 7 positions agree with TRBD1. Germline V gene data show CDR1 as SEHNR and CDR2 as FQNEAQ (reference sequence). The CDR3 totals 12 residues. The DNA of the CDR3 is TGTGCCAGCAGCCCCCCGACAGGGATCGCCAACTTT. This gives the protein CASSPPTGIANF. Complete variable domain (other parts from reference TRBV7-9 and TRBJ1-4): DTGVSQNPRHKITKRGQNVTFRCDPISEHNRLYWYRQTLGQGPEFLTYFQNEAQLEKSRLLSDRFSAERPKGSFSTLEIQRTEQGDSAMYLCASSPPTGIANFGSGTQLSVL.

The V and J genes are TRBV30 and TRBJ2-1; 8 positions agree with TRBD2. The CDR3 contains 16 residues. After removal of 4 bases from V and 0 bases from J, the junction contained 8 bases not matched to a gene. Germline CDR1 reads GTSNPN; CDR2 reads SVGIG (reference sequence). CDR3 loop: CAWTSIAGSSYNEQFF. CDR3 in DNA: TGTGCCTGGACCTCCATAGCGGGAAGCTCCTACAATGAGCAGTTCTTC.

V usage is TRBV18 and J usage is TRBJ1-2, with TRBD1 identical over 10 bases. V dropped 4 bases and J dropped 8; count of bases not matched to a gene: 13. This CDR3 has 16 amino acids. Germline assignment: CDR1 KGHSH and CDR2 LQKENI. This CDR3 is CASSLETGGPGGGYTF. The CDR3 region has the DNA TGTGCCAGCTCACTTGAGACAGGGGGCCCCGGAGGCGGCTACACCTTC.

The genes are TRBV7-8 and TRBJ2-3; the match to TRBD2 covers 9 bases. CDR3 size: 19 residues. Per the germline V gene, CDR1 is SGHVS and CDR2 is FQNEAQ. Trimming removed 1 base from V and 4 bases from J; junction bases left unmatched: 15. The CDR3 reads CASSLGSAGGRFRPDTQYF. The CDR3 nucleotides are TGTGCCAGCAGCTTAGGTTCGGCGGGGGGGCGGTTTAGGCCAGATACGCAGTATTTT.

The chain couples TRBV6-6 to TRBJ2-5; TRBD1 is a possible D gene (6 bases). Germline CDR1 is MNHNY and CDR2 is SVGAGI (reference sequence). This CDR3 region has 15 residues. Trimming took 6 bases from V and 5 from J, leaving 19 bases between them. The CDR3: CASSRTRGQMETQYF. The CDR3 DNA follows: TGTGCCAGCAGCCGGACGAGAGGACAGATGGAGACCCAGTACTTC.

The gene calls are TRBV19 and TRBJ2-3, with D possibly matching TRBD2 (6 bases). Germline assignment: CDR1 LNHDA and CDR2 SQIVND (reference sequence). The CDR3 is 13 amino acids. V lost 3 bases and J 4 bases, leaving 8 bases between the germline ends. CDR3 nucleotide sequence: TGTGCCAGTAGTATTCCGGGAGCAGATACGCAGTATTTT. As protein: CASSIPGADTQYF.

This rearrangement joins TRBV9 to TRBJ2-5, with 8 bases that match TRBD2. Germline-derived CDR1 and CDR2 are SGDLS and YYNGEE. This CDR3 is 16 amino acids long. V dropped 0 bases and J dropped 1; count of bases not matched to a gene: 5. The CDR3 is CASSVEVAGLQETQYF. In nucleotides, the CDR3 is TGTGCCAGCAGCGTAGAGGTAGCGGGACTCCAAGAGACCCAGTACTTC.

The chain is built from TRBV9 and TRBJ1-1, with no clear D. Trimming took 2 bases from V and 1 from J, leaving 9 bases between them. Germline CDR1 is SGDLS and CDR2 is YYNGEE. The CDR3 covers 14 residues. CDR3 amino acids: CASSVASTNTEAFF. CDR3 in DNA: TGTGCCAGCAGCGTTGCATCTACGAACACTGAAGCTTTCTTT.

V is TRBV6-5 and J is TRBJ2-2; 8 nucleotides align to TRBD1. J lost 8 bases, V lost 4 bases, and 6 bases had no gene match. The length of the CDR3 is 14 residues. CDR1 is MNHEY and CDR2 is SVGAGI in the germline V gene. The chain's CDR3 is CASSFHRGSGELFF. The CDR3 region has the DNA TGTGCCAGCAGTTTCCACAGGGGGTCGGGGGAGCTGTTTTTT.

The DNA for the CDR3 is TGTGCCAGCAGTTTTTGGCAGGGGGCGGCCGGGGAGCTGTTTTTT. Translation: CASSFWQGAAGELFF. V and J are TRBV28 and TRBJ2-2; the match to TRBD1 covers 8 bases. Trimming took 3 bases from V and 6 from J; bases not matched to a gene: 6. Germline CDR1 is MDHEN and CDR2 is SYDVKM. The CDR3 is 15 amino acids.

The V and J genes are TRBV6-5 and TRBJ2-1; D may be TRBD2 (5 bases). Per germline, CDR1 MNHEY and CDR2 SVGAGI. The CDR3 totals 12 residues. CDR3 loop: CGSRGLYNEQFF. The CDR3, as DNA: TGTGGCTCCCGAGGACTCTACAATGAGCAGTTCTTC.

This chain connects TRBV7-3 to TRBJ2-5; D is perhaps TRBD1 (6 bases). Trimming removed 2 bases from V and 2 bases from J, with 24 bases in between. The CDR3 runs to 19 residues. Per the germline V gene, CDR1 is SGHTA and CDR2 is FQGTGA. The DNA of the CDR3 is TGTGCCAGCAGCTTACACCCGTTCATTTTGGGGGACAAACAAGAGACCCAGTACTTC. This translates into CASSLHPFILGDKQETQYF.